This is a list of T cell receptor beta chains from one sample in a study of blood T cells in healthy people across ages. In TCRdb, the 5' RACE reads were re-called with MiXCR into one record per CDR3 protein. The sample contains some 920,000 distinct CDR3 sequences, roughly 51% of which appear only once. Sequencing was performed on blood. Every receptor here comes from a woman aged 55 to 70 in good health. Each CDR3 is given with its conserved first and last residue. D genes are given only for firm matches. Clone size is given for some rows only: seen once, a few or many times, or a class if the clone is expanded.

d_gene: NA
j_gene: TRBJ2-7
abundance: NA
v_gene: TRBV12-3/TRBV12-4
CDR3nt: TGTGCCAGCTGGGTAGCGGCCCACTCCTACGAGCAGTACTTC
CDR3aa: CASWVAAHSYEQYF

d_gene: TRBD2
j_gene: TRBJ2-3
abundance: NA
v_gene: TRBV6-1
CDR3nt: TGTGCCAGCTGTCTCTCCCTAGCGGGAGATAGCACAGATACGCAGTATTTT
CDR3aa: CASCLSLAGDSTDTQYF

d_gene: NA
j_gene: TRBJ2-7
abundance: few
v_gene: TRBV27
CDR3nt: TGTGCCAGCAGTTTCGGTTTCGCGGACACATACGAGCAGTACTTC
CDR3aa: CASSFGFADTYEQYF

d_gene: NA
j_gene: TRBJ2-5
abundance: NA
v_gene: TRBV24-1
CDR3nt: TGTGCCACCAGTGGCCGCGACACTATCCAAGAGACCCAGTACTTC
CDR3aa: CATSGRDTIQETQYF

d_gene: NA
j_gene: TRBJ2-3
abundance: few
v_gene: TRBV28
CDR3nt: TGTGCCAGCACCCGGTATTTTGGGACTCCAGATACGCAGTATTTT
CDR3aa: CASTRYFGTPDTQYF

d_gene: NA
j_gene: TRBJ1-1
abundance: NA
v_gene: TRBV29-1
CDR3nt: TGCAGCGTCCTGGGGGGGGTTACGAACACTGAAGCTTTCTTT
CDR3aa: CSVLGGVTNTEAFF

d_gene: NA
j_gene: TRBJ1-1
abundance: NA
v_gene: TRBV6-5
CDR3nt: TGTGCCAGCAGCTACGGGGAATACACTGAAGCTTTCTTT
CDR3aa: CASSYGEYTEAFF

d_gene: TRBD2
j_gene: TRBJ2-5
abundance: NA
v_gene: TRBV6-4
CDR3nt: TGTGCCAGCAGTGGACGGACTAGCGGGAGAAATTCGGACTCAGAGACCCAGTACTTC
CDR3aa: CASSGRTSGRNSDSETQYF

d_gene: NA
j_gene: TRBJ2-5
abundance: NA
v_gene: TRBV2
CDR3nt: TGTGCCAGCAGTGAATCCCAGGCGGCTCAAGGTCTGGAGACCCAGTACTTC
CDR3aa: CASSESQAAQGLETQYF

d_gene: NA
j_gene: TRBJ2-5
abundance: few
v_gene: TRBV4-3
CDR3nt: TGCGCCAGCAGCCAAACTACCGGAGAGACCCAGTACTTC
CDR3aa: CASSQTTGETQYF

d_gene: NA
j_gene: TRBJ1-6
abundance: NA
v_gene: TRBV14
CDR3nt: TGTGCCAGCAGCCGGGGGACGGTGTATAATTCACCCCTCCACTTT
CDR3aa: CASSRGTVYNSPLHF

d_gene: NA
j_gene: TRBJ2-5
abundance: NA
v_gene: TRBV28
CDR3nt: TGTGCCAGCAGGAGGGCGCCGGCGGAGCAGTACTTC
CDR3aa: CASRRAPAEQYF

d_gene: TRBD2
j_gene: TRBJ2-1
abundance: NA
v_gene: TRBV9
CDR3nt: TGTGCCAGCAGCGGTCTAGCGGGAGGCTCCAATGAGCAGTTCTTC
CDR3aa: CASSGLAGGSNEQFF

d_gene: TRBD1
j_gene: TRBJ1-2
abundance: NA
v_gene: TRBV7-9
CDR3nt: TGTGCCAGCAGCTTAGCGACAGGGAAGCATGGCTACACCTTC
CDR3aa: CASSLATGKHGYTF

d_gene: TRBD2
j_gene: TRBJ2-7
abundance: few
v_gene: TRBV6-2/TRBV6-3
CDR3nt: TGTGCCAGCATCGATGGGACTAGCTTTTACAATGAGCAGTACTTC
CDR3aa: CASIDGTSFYNEQYF

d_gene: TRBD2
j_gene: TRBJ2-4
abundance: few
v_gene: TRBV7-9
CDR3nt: TGTGCCAGCAGCCCAACGTGGGGACTAGGTTCGCAGTACTTC
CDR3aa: CASSPTWGLGSQYF

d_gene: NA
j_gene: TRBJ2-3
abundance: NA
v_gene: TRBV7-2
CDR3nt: TGTGCCAGCCGCTTAGAATTCCCAGATACGCAGTATTTT
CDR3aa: CASRLEFPDTQYF

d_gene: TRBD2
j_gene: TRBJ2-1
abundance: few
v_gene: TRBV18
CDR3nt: TGTGCCAGCTCGCCCCGCGGAGCGGGAGGAGAGCAGTTCTTC
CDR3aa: CASSPRGAGGEQFF

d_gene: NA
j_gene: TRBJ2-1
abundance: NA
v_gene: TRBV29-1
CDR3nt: TGCAGCATTGAAAAATCGGGTTACAATGAGCAGTTCTTC
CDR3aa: CSIEKSGYNEQFF